These T cell receptor beta chains were read from a single sample in a study of sequential checkpoint blockade in melanoma. Clones were read by immunoSEQ multiplex PCR, and TCRdb kept only the in-frame ones, dropping some. The sample consists of some 19,000 clones, around 80% of them appearing once. The material was CD8+ T cells sorted from blood (inferred from file names), obtained from a patient given nivolumab and ipilimumab in sequence. These receptors all stem from a human donor with melanoma. Each CDR3 is given with its conserved first and last residue. A D gene is named only where the DNA matches it firmly. Rows give clone size only sometimes, using once, few, many, or a class for an expanded clone.

>TRBJ2-7|TRBV4-1|.|.
CASSQDQGRVGSYEQYF
TGCGCCAGCAGCCAAGACCAGGGGAGGGTGGGCTCCTACGAGCAGTACTTC
>TRBJ2-7|TRBV7-9|.|.
CASSLSGTEGGSYEQYF
TGTGCCAGCAGCTTAAGTGGGACGGAGGGAGGATCCTACGAGCAGTACTTC
>TRBJ2-7|TRBV7-9|.|.
CASSLAQGLIYEQYF
TGTGCCAGCAGCTTAGCGCAGGGGCTGATCTACGAGCAGTACTTC
>TRBJ2-3|TRBV7-8|TRBD2|.
CASRPLAGMFTDTQYF
TGTGCCAGCAGACCTTTAGCGGGGATGTTCACAGATACGCAGTATTTT
>TRBJ2-7|TRBV27|TRBD2|.
CASSGRARYEQYF
TGTGCCAGCAGTGGGAGGGCCCGGTACGAGCAGTACTTC
>TRBJ2-1|TRBV7-9|.|.
CASIPSLAEVGNEQFF
TGTGCCAGCATCCCTTCACTAGCAGAGGTGGGCAATGAGCAGTTCTTC
>TRBJ2-2|TRBV29-1|TRBD2|.
CSVERLAGAEGELFF
TGCAGCGTTGAAAGACTAGCGGGGGCTGAGGGGGAGCTGTTTTTT
>TRBJ1-1|TRBV6-1|TRBD1|.
CASSEASGTGWTEAFF
TGTGCCAGCAGTGAAGCCTCCGGGACAGGGTGGACTGAAGCTTTCTTT
>TRBJ2-1|TRBV5-1|TRBD2|.
CASSLPLAGGLAGYNEQFF
TGCGCCAGCAGCTTGCCGCTAGCGGGAGGCCTAGCGGGCTACAATGAGCAGTTCTTC
>TRBJ2-3|TRBV2|TRBD1|.
CASRDRDRLRDTQYF
TGTGCCAGCAGAGACCGGGACAGGTTGAGAGATACGCAGTATTTT
>TRBJ2-5|TRBV5-6|TRBD1|few
CASSPFPDRGETQYF
TGTGCCAGCAGCCCCTTCCCGGACAGGGGAGAGACCCAGTACTTC
>TRBJ1-5|TRBV10-2|TRBD1|.
CASRTGGGNQPQHF
TGCGCCAGCAGGACAGGGGGCGGTAATCAGCCCCAGCATTTT
>TRBJ2-3|TRBV28|.|.
CASSFLQGTDTQYF
TGTGCCAGCAGTTTTCTGCAGGGCACAGATACGCAGTATTTT
>TRBJ1-4|TRBV27|.|.
CASSYGGMAVKKLFF
TGTGCCAGCAGTTACGGCGGGATGGCTGTGAAAAAACTGTTTTTT
>TRBJ1-1|TRBV19|.|once
CASSTPTGGGNTEAFF
TGTGCCAGTAGTACTCCGACAGGTGGCGGGAACACTGAAGCTTTCTTT
>TRBJ2-7|TRBV6-5|.|.
CASSYSNPGHSGQYF
TGTGCCAGCAGTTACTCGAATCCGGGACACTCGGGGCAGTACTTC
>TRBJ2-7|TRBV7-8|TRBD2|.
CASSSAGGRQTYEQYF
TGTGCCAGCAGCTCAGCAGGCGGGAGGCAAACCTACGAGCAGTACTTC
>TRBJ2-7|TRBV27|TRBD2|.
CASSPSSGTRYEQYF
TGTGCCAGCAGTCCCTCTAGCGGGACCAGGTACGAGCAGTACTTC
>TRBJ2-7|TRBV19|.|few
CASSISSAPSYEQYF
TGTGCCAGTAGTATTTCCAGCGCGCCCTCCTACGAGCAGTACTTC
>TRBJ2-2|TRBV11-2|.|.
CASSLDTGTGELFF
TGTGCCAGCAGCTTAGATACAGGGACCGGGGAGCTGTTTTTT
>TRBJ1-1|TRBV4-1|TRBD1|.
CASSPGYRGDTEAFF
TGCGCCAGCAGCCCAGGCTACAGGGGGGACACTGAAGCTTTCTTT
>TRBJ1-2|TRBV19|.|.
CASSRGGYTF
TGTGCCAGTAGCCGGGGTGGCTACACCTTC
>TRBJ2-7|TRBV16|TRBD1|.
CASSPGQPYEQYF
TGTGCCAGCAGCCCGGGACAGCCCTACGAGCAGTACTTC
>TRBJ2-5|TRBV7-9|TRBD2|.
CASSLGEGRRQTQYF
TGTGCCAGCAGCTTAGGGGAGGGTAGGCGACAGACCCAGTACTTC
>TRBJ1-1|TRBV9|TRBD1|.
CASSVGGQMNTEAFF
TGTGCCAGCAGCGTAGGGGGACAGATGAACACTGAAGCTTTCTTT
>TRBJ2-5|TRBV6-5|.|once
CASGARPETQYF
TGTGCCAGCGGGGCCAGGCCAGAGACCCAGTACTTC
>TRBJ2-2|TRBV30|TRBD2|.
CAWSQREMVTGELFF
TGTGCCTGGAGTCAGCGGGAGATGGTCACCGGGGAGCTGTTTTTT
>TRBJ2-1|TRBV27|TRBD2|.
CASSWGGSGEQFF
TGTGCCAGCAGTTGGGGCGGGAGTGGTGAGCAGTTCTTC
>TRBJ1-2|TRBV27|.|.
CASSPTEWDYGYTF
TGTGCCAGCTCCCCGACAGAATGGGACTATGGCTACACCTTC
>TRBJ2-7|TRBV7-9|TRBD2|.
CASSGREGSPHSYEQYF
TGTGCCAGCAGTGGGCGGGAGGGTTCTCCACATTCCTACGAGCAGTACTTC
>TRBJ2-7|TRBV29-1|TRBD2|.
CSVGTSGNSYEQYF
TGCAGCGTTGGGACTAGCGGGAACTCCTACGAGCAGTACTTC
>TRBJ2-7|TRBV2|.|few
CASSPPAAAVYEQYF
TGTGCCAGCAGTCCCCCAGCGGCCGCCGTCTACGAGCAGTACTTC
>TRBJ2-1|TRBV7-9|TRBD1|.
CASSLWGTEAYNEQFF
TGTGCCAGCAGCTTATGGGGGACAGAGGCCTACAATGAGCAGTTCTTC
>TRBJ2-1|TRBV19|TRBD1|.
CASSARDRTNEQFF
TGTGCCAGTAGTGCCCGGGACAGGACCAATGAGCAGTTCTTC
>TRBJ2-3|TRBV28|TRBD1|.
CAWGQLRTDTQYF
TGTGCCTGGGGACAGTTGCGCACAGATACGCAGTATTTT
>TRBJ2-3|TRBV27|.|.
CASSLWSGAGDTQYF
TGTGCCAGCAGTTTATGGAGCGGAGCGGGAGATACGCAGTATTTT
>TRBJ2-7|TRBV30|.|.
CAWSLQTREQYF
TGTGCCTGGAGTCTCCAAACCAGGGAGCAGTACTTC
>TRBJ2-7|TRBV27|TRBD2|.
CASSPLSGKGSEQYF
TGTGCCAGCAGTCCCCTTAGCGGGAAGGGCTCCGAGCAGTACTTC
>TRBJ1-1|TRBV10-3|.|.
CAIRRDQPNTEAFF
TGTGCCATCAGGCGGGATCAGCCTAACACTGAAGCTTTCTTT
>TRBJ1-4|TRBV28|.|.
CASSFEGQGSVEKLFF
TGTGCCAGCAGTTTTGAGGGGCAGGGGTCTGTGGAAAAACTGTTTTTT